The 27 T cell receptor beta chains below were found in one sample sequenced in a study of Ad26.COV2.S vaccination and SARS-CoV-2 variants. Profiled with immunoSEQ multiplex PCR; TCRdb holds only in-frame clones, not every one. This sample has 350,000 to 450,000 clones, with over 75% found just once. The treatment: about 20 received Ad26.COV2.S at low or high dose, single or two shots; roughly five received placebo; per-sample allocation not given. Sampling happened 63 days after the first vaccine or placebo injection. The source was peripheral blood, collected in a trial of Ad26.COV2.S vaccine versus placebo. Receptors originate from a person aged 18-60 years who received the Ad26.COV2.S COVID-19 vaccine or a placebo.

V and J are TRBV27 and TRBJ2-3; 11 bases line up with TRBD2. Trimming removed 7 bases from V and 4 bases from J; junction bases left unmatched: 10. Germline CDR1 MNHEY, CDR2 SMNVEV (reference sequence). The CDR3 is 16 residues long. CDR3 amino acids: CASNPIPGLAADTQYF. In DNA, the CDR3 is TGTGCCAGCAATCCTATACCGGGACTAGCGGCAGATACGCAGTATTTT.

The chain joins TRBV19 to TRBJ2-1, with 14 bases lining up with TRBD2. Germline lookup yields CDR1 LNHDA and CDR2 SQIVND (reference sequence). The J segment lost 4 bases and the V segment lost 10 bases, leaving 18 bases of the junction unmatched. The CDR3 contains 19 residues. CDR3 nucleotides: TGTGCCACCACCCCCGGACTAGCGGGAGGCGTTCCCCCTTACAATGAGCAGTTCTTC. Protein product: CATTPGLAGGVPPYNEQFF.

CDR3 in amino acids: CASSESGQGRSASSYEQYF. The CDR3 DNA sequence: TGTGCCAGCAGTGAATCGGGACAGGGTCGGAGCGCCAGCTCCTACGAGCAGTACTTC. The chain combines TRBV6-1 with TRBJ2-7; 9 bases agree with TRBD1. Unmatched junction bases numbered 14, after V lost 2 bases and J lost 0 bases. CDR1 and CDR2 (germline): MNHNS, SASEGT. This CDR3 comprises 19 residues.

The V gene is TRBV27, the J gene TRBJ2-7; 10 bases are a match to TRBD1. Germline lookup yields CDR1 MNHEY and CDR2 SMNVEV (reference sequence). V lost 5 bases, J lost 3 bases, and 13 bases stayed unmatched. The CDR3 contains 17 residues. Here the CDR3 reads CASSPIGTGVRDYEQYF. The CDR3 DNA is TGTGCCAGCAGTCCCATCGGGACAGGGGTTCGGGACTACGAGCAGTACTTC.

This clone was seen just once. This chain links TRBV28 with TRBJ1-4; D perhaps matches TRBD1 (6 bases). The germline CDR1 and CDR2 sequences are MDHEN and SYDVKM. V lost 6 bases to trimming and J lost 6 bases, with 20 bases between them. The CDR3 spans 16 residues. This CDR3 is CASSRPEGGGDEKLFF. The CDR3 nucleotides read TGTGCCAGCAGCCGCCCGGAGGGAGGGGGGGATGAAAAACTGTTTTTT.

This clone was seen just once. The chain carries TRBV5-4 and TRBJ2-5; 9 bases map to TRBD2. The V and J ends lost 3 bases and 5 bases, in that order; junction bases with no gene match: 8. The CDR3 runs 15 residues. The germline V gene has CDR1 SGHNT and CDR2 YYREEE (reference sequence). The CDR3 DNA reads TGTGCCAGCAGCTGGGGCGGGACTAGCACGGAGACCCAGTACTTC. Protein sequence: CASSWGGTSTETQYF.

This clone came up once. This CDR3 is also generated by other DNA sequences in the sample. The V gene is TRBV11-3, the J gene TRBJ1-2; 7 bases match TRBD1. The ends lost 3 bases at V and 4 bases at J; junction bases unmatched: 2. The V gene's germline CDR1 is SGHNT and CDR2 YENEEA. This CDR3 region has 13 residues. The CDR3 loop is CASSLDRSYGYTF. In DNA, the CDR3 is TGTGCCAGCAGCTTGGACAGGTCCTATGGCTACACCTTC.

The chain carries TRBV30 and TRBJ2-2, with 13 bases lining up with TRBD2. The junction had 4 bases not matched to a gene; V was cut back by 4 bases and J by 5 bases. Looked up from germline, CDR1 is GTSNPN and CDR2 is SVGIG (reference sequence). There are 15 residues in the CDR3. DNA for the CDR3: TGTGCCTGGAAGGGACTAGCGGGATTTACCGGGGAGCTGTTTTTT. Translation: CAWKGLAGFTGELFF.

On this clone: The same CDR3 can be traced to other DNA sequences in this sample. V is TRBV11-3 and J is TRBJ1-1, with D unresolved. Looked up from germline, CDR1 is SGHNT and CDR2 is YENEEA. Trimming cost V 0 bases and J 1 base, with 3 bases left between them. The CDR3 is made up of 13 amino acids. CDR3 protein: CASSLDSNTEAFF. The DNA for the CDR3 is TGTGCCAGCAGCTTAGACTCGAACACTGAAGCTTTCTTT.

The V gene is TRBV9, the J gene TRBJ1-6; TRBD1 might be the D (6 bases). Germline V CDR1 and CDR2: SGDLS, YYNGEE. The CDR3 is 16 amino acids. With 0 bases removed from V and 5 bases from J, the gap between germline ends came to 12 bases. In DNA, the CDR3 is TGTGCCAGCAGCGTAGGGGCAGGGGCCCATAATTCACCCCTCCACTTT. As protein: CASSVGAGAHNSPLHF.

Of note for this clone: Other DNA sequences in the same sample also yield this CDR3. The V call is TRBV7-2, the J call TRBJ1-1; no firm D call. Trimming left V 3 bases short and J 5 bases short, with 10 bases between. This CDR3 comprises 13 residues. CDR1 is SGHTA and CDR2 is FQGNSA in the germline V gene. CDR3 region: CASSFREGTEAFF. The CDR3 DNA follows: TGTGCCAGCAGCTTCCGGGAGGGTACTGAAGCTTTCTTT.

The sample holds one count of this clone. The chain has TRBV24-1 and TRBJ1-2; tentatively, D is TRBD1 (5 bases). Between the trimmed V and J ends, which lost 6 bases and 6 bases, there was a span of 10 bases. Germline CDR1 is KGHDR and CDR2 is SFDVKD. The CDR3 spans 12 residues. CDR3 nucleotides: TGTGCCACCAGTACTCCAGGGAATGGCTACACCTTC. Its translation: CATSTPGNGYTF.

This clone has a handful of counts. This chain links TRBV4-1 with TRBJ1-2; a possible D gene is TRBD1 (6 bases). The CDR3 has 15 residues. Trimming removed 2 bases at V and 6 bases at J, with 16 bases between. Germline lookup yields CDR1 MGHRA and CDR2 YSYEKL. The CDR3 sequence is CASSQLQGRVDGYTF. CDR3 sequence (DNA): TGCGCCAGCAGCCAACTACAGGGACGCGTCGATGGCTACACCTTC.

This sequence joins TRBV27 and TRBJ2-1, with D possibly being TRBD2 (5 bases). This CDR3 is 17 amino acids long. Looked up from germline, CDR1 is MNHEY and CDR2 is SMNVEV (reference sequence). V lost 4 bases and J 6 bases, leaving 22 bases between the germline ends. In DNA, the CDR3 is TGTGCCAGCAGTTCCGCCCCACGGACGGGAATGGGCAATGAGCAGTTCTTC. Translated: CASSSAPRTGMGNEQFF.

CDR3 in amino acids: CASSQQGSNEQYF. CDR3 sequence (DNA): TGTGCCAGCAGCCAACAGGGGTCCAACGAGCAGTACTTC. This chain joins TRBV3-1 (or the pseudogene TRBV3-2) and TRBJ2-7; possibly TRBD1 for D (6 bases). CDR1 and CDR2 (germline): LGHDT, YNNKEL (reference sequence). The CDR3 runs 13 residues. The V end was cut by 2 bases, the J end by 5 bases, with 10 bases between.

The V call is TRBV6-6, the J call TRBJ2-7; 10 bases line up with TRBD1. This CDR3 contains 16 residues. Trimming at V came to 2 bases and at J to 5 bases, leaving 9 bases not matched to a gene. Germline CDR1 is MNHNY and CDR2 is SVGAGI (reference sequence). The CDR3 sequence: CASSYRPGTGVHEQYF. Here the CDR3 DNA reads TGTGCCAGCAGTTACCGTCCCGGGACAGGGGTCCACGAGCAGTACTTC.

The chain uses TRBV28 and TRBJ1-6; weak D call: TRBD1 (6 bases). V was pared by 2 bases and J by 6 bases, with 11 bases between. The CDR3 length is 15 residues. Germline assignment: CDR1 MDHEN and CDR2 SYDVKM. CDR3 nucleotide sequence: TGTGCCAGCAGTTTAAGGGGGATTCGTAATTCACCCCTCCACTTT. Translation: CASSLRGIRNSPLHF.

This clone occurred once. The chain combines TRBV5-3 with TRBJ1-4, with a weak D call TRBD1 (5 bases). TRBV5-3 is sorted into the ORF group, with uncertain function. This CDR3 is built from 15 residues. V lost 4 bases and J lost 3, with 13 bases in between. CDR3 in DNA: TGTGCCAGAAGCCCGGGACGACGAGCTAATGAAAAACTGTTTTTT. This gives the protein CARSPGRRANEKLFF.

This sequence joins TRBV10-3 and TRBJ2-3, with D perhaps given as TRBD1 or TRBD2 (5 bases each). Germline CDR1 is ENHRY and CDR2 is SYGVKD. This CDR3 region has 13 residues. Trimming pared 7 bases from V and 6 bases from J, leaving 14 bases between. The CDR3: CAIIPDSGDTQYF. CDR3 DNA sequence: TGTGCCATCATACCGGACTCAGGGGATACGCAGTATTTT.

Note on this clone: Other DNA sequences of this sample code for an identical CDR3. J is TRBJ1-5 and V is TRBV15; D might be TRBD1 (5 bases). The germline V and J ends were trimmed by 0 bases and 7 bases, with 7 bases remaining between them. Germline CDR1 reads LNHNV; CDR2 reads YYDKDF (reference sequence). The CDR3 runs 13 residues. For the CDR3, the DNA is TGTGCCACCAGCAGAGAGGGGGTCCAGCCCCAGCATTTT. Translated, it gives CATSREGVQPQHF.

This clone has a handful of counts. The genes are TRBV3-1 (or the pseudogene TRBV3-2) and TRBJ2-1; maybe TRBD1 (5 bases). The CDR3 totals 16 residues. Trimming left V 5 bases short and J 0 bases short, with 14 bases between. Germline V gene sequence: CDR1 LGHDT, CDR2 YNNKEL (reference sequence). The CDR3 here is CASSLRRQGSYNEQFF. CDR3 nucleotide sequence: TGTGCCAGCAGCTTGAGACGGCAGGGCTCCTACAATGAGCAGTTCTTC.

This chain uses TRBV2 with TRBJ2-1; TRBD2 is a possible D gene (7 bases). The germline V and J ends were trimmed by 4 bases and 2 bases, with 12 bases remaining between them. CDR1 is SNHLY and CDR2 is FYNNEI in the germline V gene. The CDR3 is made up of 15 amino acids. This CDR3 reads CASSAEGGTYNEQFF. CDR3 nucleotide sequence: TGTGCCAGCAGTGCTGAGGGGGGGACCTACAATGAGCAGTTCTTC.

The chain links TRBV20-1 to TRBJ1-2; D remains ambiguous. Looked up from germline, CDR1 is DFQATT and CDR2 is SNEGSKA (reference sequence). Trimming stripped 3 bases from V and 4 bases from J, with 9 bases between. This CDR3 comprises 12 residues. The CDR3 sequence is CSASLAPYGYTF. CDR3 bases: TGCAGTGCTAGTTTGGCCCCCTATGGCTACACCTTC.

The rearrangement links TRBV7-9 to TRBJ2-1, with 8 bases fitting TRBD1. This CDR3 has 16 residues. J lost 4 bases, V lost 0 bases, and 5 bases had no gene match. Germline values: CDR1 SEHNR, CDR2 FQNEAQ (reference sequence). The CDR3 spells CASSLAQGAGYNEQFF. CDR3 DNA: TGTGCCAGCAGCTTAGCGCAGGGGGCGGGTTACAATGAGCAGTTCTTC.

The chain is built from TRBV5-5 and TRBJ2-1; 14 positions match TRBD2. CDR1 and CDR2 from the germline V gene are SGHKS and YYEKEE (reference sequence). The CDR3 is 18 amino acids. J was trimmed by 6 bases and V by 4 bases; bases with no gene match: 12. CDR3 region: CASSLPLRTSGGFNEQFF. As DNA, the CDR3 is TGTGCCAGCAGCCTTCCACTTCGGACTAGCGGGGGGTTCAATGAGCAGTTCTTC.

The CDR3: CASSLDANYGYTF. The CDR3 region has the DNA TGTGCCAGCTCCCTGGACGCTAACTATGGCTACACCTTC. The chain is built from TRBV2 and TRBJ1-2, with D unclear. V was trimmed by 8 bases and J by 0 bases, leaving 10 bases between them. This CDR3 contains 13 residues. Germline loops: CDR1 SNHLY, CDR2 FYNNEI.

To note about this clone: The final CDR3 position lacks the conserved phenylalanine or tryptophan, pointing to a likely read error. Because the CDR3's place on the DNA is in doubt, the DNA is left out and the CDR3 is given as listed by TCRdb. The gene calls are TRBV28 and TRBJ1-1; the listed D gene, TRBD1, was not tested against the DNA. CDR1 and CDR2 (germline): MDHEN, SYDVKM. The CDR3 spans 10 residues, counting both ends. The CDR3 loop reads CASSLSDRVK.